The 19 T cell receptor beta chains given below trace back to one sample, sequenced in a study of cytomegalovirus exposure and HLA in healthy donors. The PCR ran on 60 Vbeta and 13 Jbeta primers. Sequencing used immunoSEQ multiplex PCR; TCRdb keeps in-frame clones, though not all of them. Here the sample spans about 120,000 clones, 80% being singletons. The material sequenced was PBMCs. Source of these receptors: a female donor in good health and CMV-seropositive.

The V gene is TRBV6-6, the J gene TRBJ1-2; 8 nucleotides align to TRBD1. Germline values: CDR1 MNHNY, CDR2 SVGAGI (reference sequence). V was pared by 1 base and J by 3 bases, with 1 base of the junction left unmatched. The CDR3 runs 14 residues. The CDR3 nucleotides are TGTGCCAGCAGTTACTTGGACAGGGACTATGGCTACACCTTC. This translates into CASSYLDRDYGYTF.

This clone was observed once. The J gene is TRBJ1-4, the V gene TRBV10-3; 10 bases align to TRBD1. Germline V CDR1 and CDR2: ENHRY, SYGVKD. The CDR3 extends over 16 amino acids. Trimming removed 0 bases from V and 9 bases from J; junction bases left unmatched: 7. CDR3 sequence: CAISESIGTGDQKLFF. The DNA for the CDR3 is TGTGCCATCAGTGAGTCGATCGGGACAGGGGATCAAAAACTGTTTTTT.

The chain joins TRBV19 to TRBJ1-4; 9 bases match TRBD1. The ends lost 6 bases at V and 0 bases at J; junction bases unmatched: 2. This CDR3 has 15 amino acids. CDR1 and CDR2 (germline): LNHDA, SQIVND (reference sequence). CDR3 nucleotide sequence: TGTGCCAGTAGGGGACAGGGAGCAACTAATGAAAAACTGTTTTTT. Protein: CASRGQGATNEKLFF.

The chain employs TRBV10-1 and TRBJ2-7; 11 bases are a match to TRBD1. Germline CDR1 WNHNN, CDR2 SYGVQD (reference sequence). V lost 6 bases, J lost 3 bases, and 7 bases stayed unmatched. CDR3 length: 15 residues. CDR3 in DNA: TGCGCCAGCAGGACGGACAGGGGGCTCCTCTACGAGCAGTACTTC. Its protein is CASRTDRGLLYEQYF.

V usage is TRBV5-1 and J usage is TRBJ2-1; TRBD2 agrees at 7 bases. This CDR3 is 14 amino acids long. The junction had 4 bases not matched to a gene; V was cut back by 0 bases and J by 7 bases. Germline CDR1 is SGHRS and CDR2 is YFSETQ. The CDR3 sequence is CASSLDGGRNEQFF. CDR3 DNA: TGCGCCAGCAGCTTGGACGGGGGGAGAAATGAGCAGTTCTTC.

The chain recombines TRBV5-8 with TRBJ2-7; 10 nucleotides line up with TRBD1. This CDR3 has 14 amino acids. Germline assignment: CDR1 SGHTS and CDR2 YDEGEE. Losses at the gene ends were 3 bases for V and 5 bases for J; bases not matched to a gene: 5. CDR3 nucleotides: TGTGCCAGCAGCTACCGACAGGGGGCCGACGAGCAGTACTTC. Its translation is CASSYRQGADEQYF.

This clone was detected once. CDR3 DNA sequence: TGTGCCACCAGCAGAGATGGGACAGGGCCCGGAGAGACCCAGTACTTC. It specifies CATSRDGTGPGETQYF. The chain links TRBV15 to TRBJ2-5; 9 positions match TRBD1. This CDR3 is 16 amino acids long. Unmatched junction bases numbered 6, after V lost 0 bases and J lost 4 bases. Germline CDR1 reads LNHNV; CDR2 reads YYDKDF (reference sequence).

The CDR3 region is CASSGTDNEKLFF. The CDR3 DNA reads TGCGCCAGCAGCGGGACAGATAATGAAAAACTGTTTTTT. The genes are TRBV5-1 and TRBJ1-4; 7 bases align to TRBD1. The trim removed 4 bases at V and 4 bases at J, leaving 1 base unmatched. Germline CDR1 and CDR2: SGHRS and YFSETQ. CDR3 length equals 13 residues.

Here the CDR3 DNA reads TGTGCCAGCAGTCTTCTAGCGGGGGGGCCAGGAGATACGCAGTATTTT. Protein sequence: CASSLLAGGPGDTQYF. J is TRBJ2-3 and V is TRBV28, with 12 bases lining up with TRBD2. V was pared by 5 bases and J by 5 bases, with 8 bases of the junction left unmatched. CDR1 is MDHEN, CDR2 SYDVKM, per germline. The CDR3 sequence is 16 residues long.

The V gene is TRBV10-3, the J gene TRBJ2-1; TRBD2 agrees at 8 bases. CDR1 is ENHRY and CDR2 is SYGVKD in the germline V gene. The CDR3 spans 15 residues. The ends lost 3 bases at V and 5 bases at J; junction bases unmatched: 6. The CDR3, as DNA: TGTGCCATCAGTGACGGGGGGGGCATCGACAATGAGCAGTTCTTC. It codes for CAISDGGGIDNEQFF.

Remarks on this clone: An end of the junction differs from the germline gene, which may be a read error. The chain has TRBV7-7 and TRBJ2-2; no definite D call. Germline CDR1 is SSHAT and CDR2 is FNYEAQ (reference sequence). The CDR3 totals 13 residues. CDR3: CASSLDFAGELFF. CDR3 bases: TGTGCTAGCAGCTTAGATTTCGCCGGGGAGCTGTTTTTT.

A note on this clone: At one end the junction does not follow the germline gene, possibly because of a read error. V gene TRBV6-1 combines with J gene TRBJ2-1; 12 bases are shared with TRBD2. This CDR3 is built from 17 residues. CDR1 is MNHNS and CDR2 is SASEGT in the germline V gene. Written as DNA, the CDR3 is TGTGCCAGCAGGGAAGGACTAGCGGGGTCGCCTTTCAATGAGCAGTTCTTC. Translating gives CASREGLAGSPFNEQFF.

V usage is TRBV5-1 and J usage is TRBJ2-1, with 7 nucleotides matching TRBD1. The germline gives CDR1 SGHRS, CDR2 YFSETQ. The CDR3 spans 14 residues. With 7 bases clipped from V and 8 bases from J, the junction kept 12 bases outside the gene matches. In nucleotides, the CDR3 is TGCGCCAGCGCCCTTGACAGGGTAAACCATGAGCAGTTCTTC. It translates to CASALDRVNHEQFF.

The gene calls are TRBV7-9 and TRBJ1-1, with D possibly being TRBD1 (5 bases). V lost 1 base, J lost 4 bases, and 7 bases lay in between. The CDR3 loop spans 13 amino acids. Germline CDR1 and CDR2: SEHNR and FQNEAQ (reference sequence). The CDR3 here is CASSLDQGTEAFF. The CDR3 DNA is TGTGCCAGCAGCTTAGATCAGGGCACTGAAGCTTTCTTT.

The chain has TRBV4-1 and TRBJ2-7; 10 bases are a match to TRBD2. V was clipped by 4 bases and J by 7 bases; unmatched bases: 13. CDR1 is MGHRA and CDR2 is YSYEKL in the germline V gene. This CDR3 spans 16 amino acids. The CDR3: CASSPDPSGGSREQYF. As DNA, the CDR3 is TGCGCCAGCAGCCCCGACCCTAGCGGGGGAAGTCGGGAGCAGTACTTC.

The rearrangement links TRBV2 to TRBJ1-2, with 7 bases matching TRBD1. Germline CDR1 and CDR2: SNHLY and FYNNEI. CDR3 size: 15 residues. Trimming cost V 1 base and J 4 bases; bases outside gene matches: 6. The CDR3 DNA follows: TGTGCCAGCAGTGAAGGCGGACAGGCAGCCTATGGCTACACCTTC. Protein product: CASSEGGQAAYGYTF.

The chain joins TRBV9 to TRBJ1-2; no clear D gene. V shed 1 base and J shed 10 bases, with 23 bases lying between them. The CDR3 is 16 residues long. Germline CDR1 is SGDLS and CDR2 is YYNGEE. This chain's CDR3 is CASSVPEMYGVGDYTF. In DNA, the CDR3 is TGTGCCAGCAGCGTACCTGAGATGTATGGCGTTGGAGACTACACCTTC.

The chain links TRBV5-1 to TRBJ1-3, with D possibly matching TRBD1 (5 bases). Germline CDR1 SGHRS, CDR2 YFSETQ. V lost 2 bases and J 0 bases, leaving 12 bases between the germline ends. This CDR3 region has 16 residues. The CDR3 bases are TGCGCCAGCAGCTTAGGGGCGGTGAACTCTGGAAACACCATATATTTT. This gives the protein CASSLGAVNSGNTIYF.

The V call is TRBV11-1, the J call TRBJ1-1; no clear D gene. The CDR3 contains 14 residues. The V and J ends lost 6 bases and 3 bases respectively, with 14 bases between them. CDR1 and CDR2 (germline): SGHAT, FQDESV (reference sequence). This chain's CDR3 is CASSPRLSHTEAFF. The CDR3 bases are TGTGCCAGCAGTCCCAGACTGAGTCACACTGAAGCTTTCTTT.